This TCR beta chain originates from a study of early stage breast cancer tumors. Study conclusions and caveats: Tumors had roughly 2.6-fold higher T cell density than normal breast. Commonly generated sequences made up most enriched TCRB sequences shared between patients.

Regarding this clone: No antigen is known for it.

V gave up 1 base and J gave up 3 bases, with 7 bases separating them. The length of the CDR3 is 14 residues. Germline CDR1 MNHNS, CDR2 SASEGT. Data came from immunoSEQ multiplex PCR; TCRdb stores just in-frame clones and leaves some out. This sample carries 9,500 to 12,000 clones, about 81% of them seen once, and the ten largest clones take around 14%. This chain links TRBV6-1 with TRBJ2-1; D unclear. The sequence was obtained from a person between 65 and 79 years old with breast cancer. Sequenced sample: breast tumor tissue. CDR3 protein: CASSEVAGYNEQFF. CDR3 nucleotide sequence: TGTGCCAGCAGTGAAGTGGCAGGCTACAATGAGCAGTTCTTC.